In its sample, the clone carrying this T cell receptor (beta chain) was seen a few times. Libraries were prepared by immunoSEQ multiplex PCR; TCRdb keeps only in-frame clonotypes and omits some of them. The table shows about 380,000 clones, with 88% occurring only once. This specimen comes from a study of blood T cell repertoires in COVID-19. Recovered status applied to Cohort 3 donors who had two consecutive negative PCRs. It also applied to those with clearance or with symptom resolution. The CDR3 is made up of 17 amino acids. Losses at the gene ends were 2 bases for V and 0 bases for J; bases not matched to a gene: 4. CDR1 is SGHVS and CDR2 is FQNEAQ in the germline V gene.

Sequencing used PBMCs or T cells enriched from blood (not recorded which). The TCR was taken from a woman between 18 and 29 years old who had recovered from COVID-19. The V gene is TRBV7-8, the J gene TRBJ1-3, with TRBD1 identical over 10 bases. CDR3 residues: CASSLPRTGGSGNTIYF. The CDR3 DNA sequence: TGTGCCAGCAGCTTACCACGGACAGGGGGCTCTGGAAACACCATATATTTT.